The clone carrying this T cell receptor beta chain was counted between two and nine times. One end of the junction fails to match germline, which may point to a read error. Then a second PCR, running roughly 7 to 11 cycles, was carried out with a sample-barcoded 5' primer and a J-beta primer mix. Sequencing yielded, for each sample, at least 3 million paired-end reads carrying CDR3. Via MiXCR, TCRdb re-called the 5' RACE reads, giving one row per CDR3 protein. In the table there are 550,000 to 650,000 distinct CDR3 sequences, roughly a quarter of which are singletons. The study isolated at least 6.5 million PBMCs from each sample. This specimen comes from a study of blood T cells in healthy people across ages. The same specimen was also included in a second study, on T cells of mothers and their children. That work adds: Every mother produced more than 10 million TCR beta CDR3 reads, whereas every child provided several million.

Source material: blood. The TCR comes from a boy aged 2 to 10 in good health.

The CDR3 spells CTSSQDGTDRYEQYF. CDR3 DNA sequence: TGCACCAGCAGCCAAGACGGGACAGACCGCTACGAGCAGTACTTC. The chain employs TRBV4-1 and TRBJ2-7, with 7 bases matching TRBD1. The CDR3 has 15 amino acids. Germline assignment: CDR1 MGHRA and CDR2 YSYEKL.